Below, 10 T cell receptor beta chains from the same sample are listed, as sequenced in a study of control samples from healthy donors and cancer patients. TCRdb keeps only in-frame clones here, not all; method: immunoSEQ multiplex PCR. Altogether fewer than 150,000 clones are present, roughly nine tenths being singletons, with the ten largest covering 6% to 8.5%. The material sequenced was blood. The receptors were sampled from a woman between 18 and 30 years old in good health.

V and J are TRBV2 and TRBJ1-2; tentatively, D is TRBD1 (5 bases). Germline lookup yields CDR1 SNHLY and CDR2 FYNNEI. The CDR3 runs to 14 residues. The ends were cut back, 7 bases at V and 7 bases at J, with 19 bases in the middle. The CDR3 DNA follows: TGTGCCAGCATTGTGGGGGGATTGGAAGGTGGCTACACCTTC. It encodes CASIVGGLEGGYTF.

The gene calls are TRBV24-1 and TRBJ1-1; TRBD1 agrees at 8 bases. Germline lookup yields CDR1 KGHDR and CDR2 SFDVKD. With 7 bases clipped from V and 3 bases from J, the junction kept 9 bases outside the gene matches. The CDR3 extends over 15 amino acids. DNA for the CDR3: TGTGCCACCAGGAAGACAGGGGCCCCGGACACTGAAGCTTTCTTT. This translates into CATRKTGAPDTEAFF.

The V and J genes are TRBV29-1 and TRBJ2-3; no clear D gene. V lost 5 bases, J lost 1 base, and 7 bases lay in between. The germline CDR1 and CDR2 sequences are SQVTM and ANQGSEA. The CDR3 extends over 12 amino acids. This CDR3 reads CSVPQGTDTQYF. The CDR3 nucleotides read TGCAGCGTTCCCCAGGGCACAGATACGCAGTATTTT.

The V call is TRBV19, the J call TRBJ2-4, with D perhaps TRBD2 (6 bases). Germline V gene data show CDR1 as LNHDA and CDR2 as SQIVND (reference sequence). CDR3 length: 15 residues. V was cut by 4 bases and J by 3 bases, with 13 bases left in between. CDR3 sequence (DNA): TGTGCCAGTAGTAAAATAGCGGAGAACAAAAACATTCAGTACTTC. Its translation is CASSKIAENKNIQYF.

This clone occurred once. The J gene is TRBJ2-7, the V gene TRBV25-1; D is perhaps TRBD2 (6 bases). This CDR3 is built from 15 residues. The V end lost 6 bases, the J end lost 2 bases, and 17 bases lay between the germline ends. Germline V CDR1 and CDR2: MGHDK, SYGVNS. CDR3 loop: CASRPFRGGPYEQYF. CDR3 DNA: TGTGCCAGCAGGCCGTTCCGGGGAGGTCCCTACGAGCAGTACTTC.

This chain connects TRBV27 to TRBJ2-7; 9 nucleotides agree with TRBD2. CDR1 MNHEY and CDR2 SMNVEV come from the germline V gene (reference sequence). This CDR3 comprises 15 residues. The junction had 7 bases not matched to a gene; V was cut back by 3 bases and J by 4 bases. The CDR3 region has the DNA TGTGCCAGCAGTTTCCTAGCGGGATTTGGGTACGAGCAGTACTTC. It is translated as CASSFLAGFGYEQYF.

The chain employs TRBV7-3 and TRBJ2-3, with a possible D match to TRBD2 (5 bases). Per germline, CDR1 SGHTA and CDR2 FQGTGA. With 1 base removed from V and 3 bases from J, the gap between germline ends came to 11 bases. CDR3 size: 15 residues. CDR3 loop: CASSLSPGMTDTQYF. CDR3 bases: TGTGCCAGCAGCTTAAGCCCGGGAATGACAGATACGCAGTATTTT.

This rearrangement joins TRBV5-1 to TRBJ2-7, with a tentative D call TRBD2 (6 bases). In germline, CDR1 is SGHRS, CDR2 YFSETQ. With 0 bases removed from V and 0 bases from J, the gap between germline ends came to 13 bases. The CDR3 contains 16 residues. The CDR3 DNA follows: TGCGCCAGCAGCTTGGGGGGGGTCCCCAGCTCCTACGAGCAGTACTTC. Its translation is CASSLGGVPSSYEQYF.

The chain joins TRBV6-5 to TRBJ2-1; possible D gene TRBD2, 6 bases. The CDR3 is made up of 15 amino acids. V gave up 7 bases and J gave up 7 bases, with 20 bases separating them. Germline lookup yields CDR1 MNHEY and CDR2 SVGAGI. CDR3 sequence reads: CASTPPGSGRNEQFF. CDR3 nucleotide sequence: TGTGCCAGCACCCCCCCGGGTAGCGGACGTAATGAGCAGTTCTTC.

The V call is TRBV28, the J call TRBJ1-2, with 8 bases matching TRBD1. Trimming at V came to 6 bases and at J to 8 bases, leaving 17 bases not matched to a gene. The CDR3 runs to 16 residues. Per germline, CDR1 MDHEN and CDR2 SYDVKM. The CDR3 bases are TGTGCCAGCAGATATACACGGAGGCAGGGGGCTGAGGGCTACACCTTC. It translates to CASRYTRRQGAEGYTF.